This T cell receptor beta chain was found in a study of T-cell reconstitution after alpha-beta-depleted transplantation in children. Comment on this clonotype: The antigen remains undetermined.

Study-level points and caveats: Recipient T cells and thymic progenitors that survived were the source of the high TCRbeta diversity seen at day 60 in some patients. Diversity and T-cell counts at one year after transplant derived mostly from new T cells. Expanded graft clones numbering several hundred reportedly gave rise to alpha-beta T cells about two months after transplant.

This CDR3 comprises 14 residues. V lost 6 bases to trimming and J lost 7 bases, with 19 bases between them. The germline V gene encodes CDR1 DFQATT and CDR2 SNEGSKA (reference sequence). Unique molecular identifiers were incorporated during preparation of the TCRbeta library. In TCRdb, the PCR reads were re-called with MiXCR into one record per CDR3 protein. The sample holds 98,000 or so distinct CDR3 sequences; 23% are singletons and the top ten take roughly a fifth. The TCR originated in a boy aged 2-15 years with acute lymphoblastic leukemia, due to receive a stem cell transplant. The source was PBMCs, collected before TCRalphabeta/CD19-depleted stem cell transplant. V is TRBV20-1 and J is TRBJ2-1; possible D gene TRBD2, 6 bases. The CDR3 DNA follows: TGCAGTGCGCTAAGCGGAGGGGCTTCGAATGAGCAGTTCTTC. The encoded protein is CSALSGGASNEQFF.